The present T cell receptor beta chain was sequenced within a study of Tregs in tolerant kidney transplant recipients (dated by TCRdb to between 2018 and 2020). Looking at the study overall: The study used TCRbeta sequencing to identify donor-specific regulatory T cells before combined kidney and bone marrow transplantation, then tracked those cells after transplant. TCRbeta repertoire sequencing was used in 3 healthy controls to compare several methods for expanding Tregs specific for an allogeneic donor.

CDR1 SNHLY and CDR2 FYNNEI were looked up in the germline V gene. The CDR3 runs 15 amino acids, cysteine and phenylalanine included. Only the CDR3 DNA stays, 45 bases, in frame from base 1. V and J lose 3 bases and 1 base, and a span of 11 bases separates them. Results the study describes overall, beyond this receptor: Expanding Tregs with activated donor B cells appeared to identify the most biologically relevant and donor-specific TCRbeta repertoire. Because only a small number of patients were included, the study had limitations, and the results will need to be validated in larger populations as well as under other immunosuppression protocols. Although technical replication error seemed to be minimal, the question of biological reproducibility was not addressed directly.

For TCRbeta CDR3 sequencing, genomic DNA from the sorted cells was extracted using the QIAGEN DNeasy Blood and Tissue Kit. High-throughput TCRbeta CDR3 sequencing, which included PCR amplification with bias correction and internal controls, was done commercially through immunoSEQ. The published analysis was carried out like this. Unique productive TCRbeta sequences were defined by CDR3 nucleotide sequence where primers matched, and otherwise by CDR3 amino acid sequence together with Vbeta and Jbeta genes. Sorting error was corrected by removing sequences shared between sorted populations at a frequency ratio of 2:1 or less, and the remaining shared sequences were assigned to the higher population. A sequence counted as donor-reactive if, in CFSE-low cells, the sequence had a frequency of at least 0.01% and was expanded at least 5-fold compared with unstimulated cells. Jensen-Shannon divergence calculated on the top 100 TCRbeta sequences ranked by frequency was used to measure repertoire divergence. For samples with multiple sequencing runs, sorting error was corrected in each run separately before the runs were combined. TCRdb limited this immuneACCESS table to in-frame rearrangements with V and J called. A share of clones is missing; checked studies link under half to unresolved V genes, and the rest is unexplained. D and trimming come from the DNA, and the V and J calls and clone size come from that table. The table for this sample lists roughly 250,000 clones; about 80% of them were counted only once. Around 0.64% of the sample rests with the top ten.

Thawed PBMCs were FACS-sorted into unstimulated Tregs (CD4+CD25+CD127-), CD4+ non-Tregs (CD4+CD25-), CD4 cells and CD8 cells. Blood from healthy controls was obtained either from healthy volunteers or as purchased buffy coats. Healthy control blood was processed to PBMCs with a Ficoll density gradient and then cryopreserved, whereas patient PBMCs were collected both before and after transplant. Regarding this clone: No cognate antigen has been identified for it. It has no much larger one-base neighbor in the sample; base qualities were not kept.

This TCR was recovered from a human donor in good health. The sequenced sample was CD4+ T cells from blood. The rearranged segments are TRBV2 and TRBJ2-3; TRBD2 is perhaps the D gene, given 5 matching bases. The DNA sequence is TGTGCCAGCAGTGACTGGGGAGCCGGCACAGATACGCAGTATTTT. The translation is CASSDWGAGTDTQYF. The reference TRBV2 and TRBJ2-3 proteins fill in what lies around the CDR3, so the full variable domain reads EPEVTQTPSHQVTQMGQEVILRCVPISNHLYFYWYRQILGQKVEFLVSFYNNEISEKSEIFDDQFSVERPDGSNFTLKIRSTKLEDSAMYFCASSDWGAGTDTQYFGPGTRLTVL.